The 19 T cell receptor beta chains below were found in one sample sequenced in a study of human T cells and chemical hapten exposure. TCRdb reanalysed the RACE reads using MiXCR and keeps one entry per CDR3 protein. The table lists tens of thousands of distinct CDR3 sequences, about a tenth of them singletons. Time point of the sample: pre-sensitization, week 0. The sample's treatment: therapeutic diphenylcyclopropenone sensitization with weekly scalp DPC. The sample in question was whole blood, obtained in connection with sensitization to the hapten diphenylcyclopropenone (DPC). These receptors were collected from a woman aged 50 to 60 with alopecia areata. Some clones in this sample may be carry-over from other donors' samples.

V is TRBV19 and J is TRBJ1-5; D is possibly TRBD1 (5 bases). Germline assignment: CDR1 LNHDA and CDR2 SQIVND (reference sequence). The CDR3 has 13 amino acids. Trimming shortened V by 8 bases and J by 0 bases, and 8 bases separated the two germline ends. The CDR3 spells CASGQPSNQPQHF. The CDR3 DNA sequence: TGTGCCAGTGGACAACCTAGCAATCAGCCCCAGCATTTT.

The V gene is TRBV12-5, the J gene TRBJ1-1; D is unresolved. The CDR3 has 11 amino acids. The V end lost 1 base, the J end lost 8 bases, and 5 bases lay between the germline ends. Germline CDR1 is LGHNT and CDR2 is FRNRAP. The CDR3 sequence: CASGLAYEAFF. Written as DNA, the CDR3 is TGTGCTAGTGGTTTGGCTTACGAAGCTTTCTTT.

This clonotype showed up many times. The chain uses TRBV3-1 and TRBJ2-3; 7 bases are a match to TRBD1. V lost 3 bases, J lost 3 bases, and 9 bases stayed unmatched. The CDR3 has 16 amino acids. Germline V gives CDR1 LGHDT, CDR2 YNNKEL (reference sequence). The CDR3 region is CASSHGRGGTTDTQYF. As DNA, the CDR3 is TGTGCCAGCAGCCACGGTCGAGGGGGCACTACAGATACGCAGTATTTT.

This clonotype came up a few times. The V gene is TRBV7-9, the J gene TRBJ2-7, with a tentative D call TRBD1 (5 bases). The CDR3 spans 12 residues. Trimming left V 3 bases short and J 6 bases short, with 9 bases between. Germline V gives CDR1 SEHNR, CDR2 FQNEAQ (reference sequence). CDR3 nucleotides: TGTGCCAGCAGCTTCAATAGGGGCGAGCAGTACTTC. Its protein is CASSFNRGEQYF.

The V and J genes are TRBV6-5 and TRBJ1-5; D not certain. This CDR3 region has 15 residues. Germline values: CDR1 MNHEY, CDR2 SVGAGI. The germline V and J ends were trimmed by 7 bases and 0 bases, with 13 bases remaining between them. This CDR3 reads CASKKGEYSNQPQHF. CDR3 coding DNA: TGTGCCAGCAAGAAAGGAGAGTATAGCAATCAGCCCCAGCATTTT.

This clonotype was seen a few times. The chain recombines TRBV20-1 with TRBJ2-7, with D perhaps matching TRBD2 (5 bases). Germline assignment: CDR1 DFQATT and CDR2 SNEGSKA (reference sequence). The CDR3 is 13 amino acids. The V end lost 6 bases, the J end lost 0 bases, and 12 bases lay between the germline ends. As DNA, the CDR3 is TGCAGTGCCCCTAAAGGGAGCTCCTACGAGCAGTACTTC. Amino acids: CSAPKGSSYEQYF.

The chain is built from TRBV10-3 and TRBJ1-5; the D is unclear. Between the trimmed V and J ends, which lost 6 bases and 0 bases, there was a span of 3 bases. CDR1 is ENHRY and CDR2 is SYGVKD in the germline V gene. This CDR3 has 12 amino acids. CDR3 residues: CAISVSNQPQHF. The CDR3 DNA follows: TGTGCCATCAGCGTTAGCAATCAGCCCCAGCATTTT.

This clonotype was picked up many times. This chain connects TRBV12-3 or TRBV12-4 to TRBJ1-1; TRBD1 is a possible D gene (5 bases). The CDR3 totals 15 residues. Trimming took 2 bases from V and 2 from J, leaving 12 bases between them. The CDR3, as DNA: TGTGCCAGCAGTTTATCTGGGACCTTTAACACTGAAGCTTTCTTT. Translating it yields CASSLSGTFNTEAFF.

The V call is TRBV6-2 or TRBV6-3, the J call TRBJ1-5; TRBD1 agrees at 7 bases. The CDR3 has 15 amino acids. Germline loops: CDR1 MNHEY, CDR2 SVGEGT. With V trimmed by 8 bases and J by 3 bases, 10 bases remained unmatched. CDR3: CASDPRQGTNQPQHF. CDR3 bases: TGTGCCAGCGATCCGAGACAGGGTACCAATCAGCCCCAGCATTTT.

This clonotype showed up many times. The chain is built from TRBV5-1 and TRBJ2-1; 12 bases are shared with TRBD2. Trimming cost V 5 bases and J 2 bases; bases outside gene matches: 5. Germline CDR1 and CDR2: SGHRS and YFSETQ. The CDR3 runs to 16 residues. The CDR3 sequence: CASRTLAGGPYNEQFF. In nucleotides, the CDR3 is TGCGCCAGCAGAACTCTAGCGGGGGGGCCCTACAATGAGCAGTTCTTC.

CDR3 sequence reads: CASSLAGRGTEAFF. The CDR3 DNA sequence: TGTGCCAGCAGCTTAGCGGGGCGCGGGACTGAAGCTTTCTTT. The chain uses TRBV7-2 and TRBJ1-1, with D perhaps TRBD1 (5 bases). Trimming took 0 bases from V and 5 from J, leaving 10 bases between them. This CDR3 has 14 residues. Germline V gives CDR1 SGHTA, CDR2 FQGNSA.

In this sample, this clonotype turned up a few times. V is TRBV5-4 and J is TRBJ1-1, with D perhaps matching TRBD1 (6 bases). Germline lookup yields CDR1 SGHNT and CDR2 YYREEE (reference sequence). There are 14 residues in the CDR3. The germline V and J ends were trimmed by 0 bases and 4 bases, with 10 bases remaining between them. This CDR3 is CASSLVGGVTEAFF. CDR3 nucleotides: TGTGCCAGCAGCTTGGTAGGGGGAGTCACTGAAGCTTTCTTT.

The table lists this clonotype with many counts. This sequence joins TRBV7-8 and TRBJ2-7, with 10 bases matching TRBD1. The CDR3 is 15 amino acids. Unmatched junction bases numbered 7, after V lost 5 bases and J lost 3 bases. Germline lookup yields CDR1 SGHVS and CDR2 FQNEAQ. CDR3: CASSPGQGENYEQYF. The CDR3 DNA reads TGTGCCAGCAGCCCAGGACAGGGGGAAAACTACGAGCAGTACTTC.

This chain links TRBV6-6 with TRBJ2-2, with TRBD2 as a possible D gene (5 bases). Per germline, CDR1 MNHNY and CDR2 SVGAGI (reference sequence). The CDR3 has 15 residues. Trimming removed 6 bases at V and 4 bases at J, with 15 bases between. CDR3 in amino acids: CASRPTMLGTGELFF. The CDR3 nucleotides read TGTGCCAGCAGACCGACTATGCTAGGCACCGGGGAGCTGTTTTTT.

The chain is built from TRBV7-9 and TRBJ2-1; unclear D gene. The germline V gene has CDR1 SEHNR and CDR2 FQNEAQ (reference sequence). The CDR3 has 13 amino acids. V was cut by 5 bases and J by 9 bases, with 14 bases left in between. CDR3 residues: CASSDGRTAEQFF. The CDR3, as DNA: TGTGCCAGCAGCGATGGACGGACGGCTGAGCAGTTCTTC.

This clonotype was picked up a small number of times. CDR3 sequence: CASSLRGRVSTEAFF. The CDR3 nucleotides are TGTGCCAGCAGCTTAAGGGGACGGGTGAGCACTGAAGCTTTCTTT. The chain recombines TRBV7-9 with TRBJ1-1, with D maybe TRBD1 (5 bases). This CDR3 has 15 amino acids. Germline lookup yields CDR1 SEHNR and CDR2 FQNEAQ (reference sequence). V lost 2 bases and J 4 bases, leaving 14 bases between the germline ends.

There are many counts of this clonotype. The genes are TRBV7-7 and TRBJ2-5; no definite D call. The CDR3 totals 15 residues. Germline CDR1 reads SSHAT; CDR2 reads FNYEAQ (reference sequence). V lost 2 bases to trimming and J lost 2 bases, with 12 bases between them. CDR3 DNA: TGTGCCAGCAGCTTAACCCCACTATCTCAAGAGACCCAGTACTTC. Translating gives CASSLTPLSQETQYF.

This clonotype was counted between two and nine times. V is TRBV12-3 or TRBV12-4 and J is TRBJ1-4; D not resolved. The CDR3 has 15 residues. The germline V and J ends were trimmed by 8 bases and 0 bases, with 13 bases remaining between them. The chain's CDR3 is CASSILRSTNEKLFF. The CDR3 DNA sequence: TGTGCCAGCTCCATACTCCGTTCAACTAATGAAAAACTGTTTTTT.

The chain combines TRBV15 with TRBJ2-1; D may be TRBD1 (6 bases). Germline V lookup: CDR1 LNHNV, CDR2 YYDKDF (reference sequence). V lost 9 bases and J lost 0, with 12 bases in between. This CDR3 has 14 amino acids. As DNA, the CDR3 is TGTGCCACTCGGATGGACAGCTCCTACAATGAGCAGTTCTTC. It is translated as CATRMDSSYNEQFF.